The 23 T cell receptor beta chains below all came from one sample that was sequenced in a study of Ad26.COV2.S vaccination and SARS-CoV-2 variants. Sequenced by immunoSEQ multiplex PCR; TCRdb stores in-frame clones only, minus some. This table holds roughly 300,000 clones, about 86% found once. Treatment given: some 20 received Ad26.COV2.S at low or high dose, single or two shots; 5 received placebo; per-sample allocation not given. Day 63 after the first vaccine or placebo injection was the time point for sampling. The material was peripheral blood, obtained in a trial of Ad26.COV2.S vaccine versus placebo. The receptors come from a person aged 18-60 years who received the Ad26.COV2.S COVID-19 vaccine or a placebo.

The rearrangement uses TRBV28 and TRBJ2-7; TRBD2 aligns across 9 bases. Germline V gene sequence: CDR1 MDHEN, CDR2 SYDVKM. V gave up 6 bases and J gave up 2 bases; unmatched junction bases: 2. The CDR3 length is 13 residues. The CDR3 region has the DNA TGTGCCAGCAGAGGCGGGGGGGCCTACGAGCAGTACTTC. Amino acids: CASRGGGAYEQYF.

V gene TRBV7-2 combines with J gene TRBJ1-4; TRBD1 might be the D (6 bases). The ends were cut back, 3 bases at V and 4 bases at J, with 15 bases in the middle. Germline CDR1 and CDR2: SGHTA and FQGNSA. The CDR3 is 16 residues long. The CDR3 DNA reads as TGTGCCAGCAGCTTGGTTACAGGGTTGGGTAATGAAAAACTGTTTTTT. Its protein is CASSLVTGLGNEKLFF.

The rearrangement uses TRBV6-5 and TRBJ2-7; TRBD1 matches at 9 bases. The germline gives CDR1 MNHEY, CDR2 SVGAGI. Trimming cost V 6 bases and J 1 base; bases outside gene matches: 4. This CDR3 comprises 14 residues. The CDR3 reads CASRPQGASYEQYF. The CDR3, as DNA: TGTGCCAGCAGACCACAGGGGGCTTCCTACGAGCAGTACTTC.

The rearrangement uses TRBV28 and TRBJ2-7; D not certain. The germline V gene has CDR1 MDHEN and CDR2 SYDVKM. V was pared by 2 bases and J by 1 base, with 9 bases between. The CDR3 totals 14 residues. Written as DNA, the CDR3 is TGTGCCAGCAGTTTAACGCCCCCTTCCTACGAGCAGTACTTC. Amino acid sequence: CASSLTPPSYEQYF.

This chain uses TRBV5-6 with TRBJ2-7; 9 positions agree with TRBD1. The CDR3 sequence is 17 residues long. With V trimmed by 4 bases and J by 0 bases, 11 bases remained unmatched. Germline-derived CDR1 and CDR2 are SGHDT and YYEEEE. CDR3 DNA: TGTGCCAGCAGCACACACGGGACAGGGTTAAGCTCCTACGAGCAGTACTTC. Translation: CASSTHGTGLSSYEQYF.

This clone is a singleton in its sample. This chain uses TRBV7-9 with TRBJ2-1; 8 bases match TRBD1. The CDR3 sequence is 13 residues long. J gave up 6 bases and V 5 bases, and 3 bases lay outside the gene matches. Germline-derived CDR1 and CDR2 are SEHNR and FQNEAQ (reference sequence). The CDR3: CASSPGQGNEQFF. The CDR3 nucleotides are TGTGCCAGCAGCCCCGGACAGGGCAATGAGCAGTTCTTC.

The chain recombines TRBV11-3 with TRBJ1-3, with D unresolved. Trimming took 5 bases from V and 1 from J, leaving 9 bases between them. The germline gives CDR1 SGHNT, CDR2 YENEEA. The CDR3 runs to 14 residues. The CDR3 spells CASSHRGSGNTIYF. DNA for the CDR3: TGTGCCAGCAGCCATCGGGGTTCTGGAAACACCATATATTTT. The variable domain in full, with the rest retrieved from reference TRBV11-3 and TRBJ1-3, is EAGVVQSPRYKIIEKKQPVAFWCNPISGHNTLYWYLQNLGQGPELLIRYENEEAVDDSQLPKDRFSAERLKGVDSTLKIQPAELGDSAVYLCASSHRGSGNTIYFGEGSWLTVV.

The genes are TRBV7-3 and TRBJ2-2; maybe TRBD1 (6 bases). CDR1 and CDR2 from the germline V gene are SGHTA and FQGTGA. This CDR3 is built from 15 residues. Trimming removed 4 bases from V and 5 bases from J, with 14 bases in between. The CDR3 sequence is CASSSAGAGTGELFF. In DNA, the CDR3 is TGTGCCAGCAGCTCTGCAGGGGCGGGTACCGGGGAGCTGTTTTTT.

The V call is TRBV7-2, the J call TRBJ1-1; a possible D gene is TRBD1 (5 bases). Deletions cut 1 base from V and 9 bases from J, with 15 bases between. CDR1 and CDR2 (germline): SGHTA, FQGNSA. The CDR3 totals 14 residues. CDR3 residues: CASSLGQLAPKAFF. As DNA, the CDR3 is TGTGCCAGCAGCTTAGGACAGTTGGCCCCAAAAGCTTTCTTT.

CDR3 amino acids: CASSHFWDGDLAKNIQYF. DNA for the CDR3: TGCGCCAGCAGCCATTTTTGGGACGGGGATCTAGCCAAAAACATTCAGTACTTC. The rearrangement uses TRBV4-1 and TRBJ2-4, with D perhaps given as TRBD1 or TRBD2 (5 bases each). The CDR3 covers 18 residues. Germline CDR1 reads MGHRA; CDR2 reads YSYEKL. Trimming stripped 3 bases from V and 0 bases from J, with 18 bases between.

The genes are TRBV28 and TRBJ2-7; TRBD1 matches 7 bases. The length of the CDR3 is 15 residues. CDR1 MDHEN and CDR2 SYDVKM come from the germline V gene. Trimming took 6 bases from V and 0 from J; bases not matched to a gene: 8. CDR3 in DNA: TGTGCCAGCAGCCTCGACGCAGGGGGCTCCTACGAGCAGTACTTC. Protein sequence: CASSLDAGGSYEQYF.

The chain links TRBV19 to TRBJ1-4; D gene unclear. This CDR3 has 15 amino acids. V lost 0 bases, J lost 4 bases, and 9 bases lay in between. CDR1 and CDR2 (germline): LNHDA, SQIVND (reference sequence). CDR3: CASSIDRRINEKLFF. CDR3 nucleotides: TGTGCCAGTAGTATAGATCGGAGGATTAATGAAAAACTGTTTTTT.

This clone was seen only a few times. The chain joins TRBV7-3 to TRBJ1-1, with TRBD1 as a possible D gene (5 bases). Looked up from germline, CDR1 is SGHTA and CDR2 is FQGTGA. V lost 5 bases, J lost 0 bases, and 16 bases lay in between. This CDR3 is built from 16 residues. The CDR3 loop is CASSLQAADMNTEAFF. The CDR3 DNA sequence: TGTGCCAGCAGCCTGCAGGCGGCGGACATGAACACTGAAGCTTTCTTT.

The chain combines TRBV12-3 or TRBV12-4 with TRBJ1-4; D is unclear. Trimming pared 2 bases from V and 3 bases from J, leaving 4 bases between. The CDR3 sequence is 13 residues long. CDR3 region: CASSLRANEKLFF. CDR3 coding DNA: TGTGCCAGCAGTTTACGCGCTAATGAAAAACTGTTTTTT.

The V and J genes are TRBV28 and TRBJ1-3; D not certain. V was cut by 10 bases and J by 0 bases, with 16 bases left in between. Germline CDR1 is MDHEN and CDR2 is SYDVKM. CDR3 length: 15 amino acids. DNA for the CDR3: TGTGCCACCGGGAGGACGGCACGCTCTGGAAACACCATATATTTT. This translates into CATGRTARSGNTIYF.

CDR3 region: CASSLRRNTIYF. In nucleotides, the CDR3 is TGTGCCAGCAGTCTACGACGAAACACCATATATTTT. The chain couples TRBV28 to TRBJ1-3; D not resolved. CDR3 length equals 12 residues. Germline CDR1 is MDHEN and CDR2 is SYDVKM. V gave up 5 bases and J gave up 5 bases, with 7 bases separating them.

The chain is built from TRBV27 and TRBJ1-2, with D unclear. The germline CDR1 and CDR2 sequences are MNHEY and SMNVEV (reference sequence). The V and J ends lost 3 bases and 1 base respectively, with 15 bases between them. The CDR3 is 16 amino acids. CDR3 sequence (DNA): TGTGCCAGCAGTTTCCGACTGGGGATGATTAACTATGGCTACACCTTC. Protein product: CASSFRLGMINYGYTF.

The chain links TRBV28 to TRBJ2-1, with 9 bases matching TRBD2. CDR1 is MDHEN, CDR2 SYDVKM, per germline. The CDR3 covers 15 residues. Trimming removed 9 bases from V and 2 bases from J; junction bases left unmatched: 8. The chain's CDR3 is CASKPAGGPYNEQFF. The CDR3 DNA sequence: TGTGCCAGTAAACCCGCGGGAGGGCCCTACAATGAGCAGTTCTTC.

The chain carries TRBV5-1 and TRBJ2-1; no clear D. Germline loops: CDR1 SGHRS, CDR2 YFSETQ. CDR3 size: 13 residues. The ends were cut back, 0 bases at V and 5 bases at J, with 6 bases in the middle. In DNA form, the CDR3 reads TGCGCCAGCAGCTTGGAAGGCCACAATGAGCAGTTCTTC. Amino acid sequence: CASSLEGHNEQFF.

This clone was counted many times. The V and J genes are TRBV10-3 and TRBJ2-6; maybe TRBD1 (5 bases). The CDR3 is 17 residues long. V lost 6 bases and J 0 bases, leaving 15 bases between the germline ends. The germline V gene encodes CDR1 ENHRY and CDR2 SYGVKD. This chain's CDR3 is CAISPLTANSGANVLTF. The CDR3 DNA reads as TGTGCCATCAGCCCCCTGACAGCAAACTCTGGGGCCAACGTCCTGACTTTC.

The chain combines TRBV19 with TRBJ2-7; D perhaps matches TRBD1 (6 bases). This CDR3 has 15 amino acids. V shed 3 bases and J shed 4 bases, with 16 bases lying between them. Germline lookup yields CDR1 LNHDA and CDR2 SQIVND (reference sequence). The CDR3 loop reads CASSILPGEGYEQYF. The CDR3 DNA reads as TGTGCCAGTAGTATCCTACCAGGGGAAGGTTACGAGCAGTACTTC.

The CDR3 DNA sequence: TGCAGCGTTGGCAGGGAGTGGGCGAACACTGAAGCTTTCTTT. Its protein is CSVGREWANTEAFF. The chain joins TRBV29-1 to TRBJ1-1, with D tentatively TRBD1 (5 bases). This CDR3 is built from 14 residues. Trimming pared 4 bases from V and 1 base from J, leaving 13 bases between. The V gene's germline CDR1 is SQVTM and CDR2 ANQGSEA.

This clone was observed once. The chain is built from TRBV28 and TRBJ2-5, with a possible D match to TRBD1 (5 bases). The CDR3 is made up of 16 amino acids. CDR1 MDHEN and CDR2 SYDVKM come from the germline V gene. The ends were cut back, 5 bases at V and 2 bases at J, with 18 bases in the middle. CDR3 residues: CASSQASRADQETQYF. The CDR3 coding sequence is TGTGCCAGCAGTCAGGCATCCAGGGCCGATCAAGAGACCCAGTACTTC.